This T cell receptor beta chain was found in a study of spatial heterogeneity in lung cancer. About the research overall: Unique TCR and UMI combinations averaged more than ten appearances each in raw reads.

The CDR3 runs to 13 residues. Germline loops: CDR1 LGHNA, CDR2 YNFKEQ. With 1 base removed from V and 6 bases from J, the gap between germline ends came to 10 bases. This clonotype was picked up many times. Time point specified: sample taken at primary tumor resection. A total of approximately 70 untreated early-stage non-small cell lung cancer patients served as donors. Researchers sequenced whole RNA taken from tumor, nontumor lung or frozen PBMC without sorting. Each CDR3 protein gets one entry after TCRdb re-called the 5' RACE reads with MiXCR. The table shows 40,000 or so distinct CDR3 sequences, with under 4% occurring only once.

The sample here was normal lung tissue next to the tumor, taken at surgery. The clonotype comes from a male donor with early-stage non-small cell lung cancer. The chain couples TRBV4-2 to TRBJ2-7, with TRBD1 as a possible D gene (7 bases). The CDR3 sequence is CASSQGQGLEQYF. The CDR3 region has the DNA TGTGCCAGCAGCCAAGGACAGGGACTCGAGCAGTACTTC.